This is a list of T cell receptor beta chains from one sample in a study of T-cell reconstitution after alpha-beta-depleted transplantation in children. MiXCR was run by TCRdb on the PCR reads, yielding one entry per CDR3 protein. In the table there are 250,000 to 300,000 distinct CDR3 sequences, 11% of which are singletons. This sample comprised peripheral blood, obtained 180 days after TCRalphabeta/CD19-depleted stem cell transplant. These receptors were collected from a male patient aged 2 to 9 who had a stem cell transplant for chronic granulomatous disease, so the T cells may come from the graft donor. The CDR3 runs from the conserved cysteine through the conserved F or W. D genes are given only for firm matches. Expanded clones are given a class, and other clones once, few, many or no size at all.

V: TRBV7-6; size: many; D: TRBD2; J: TRBJ2-7; CDR3: CASSPQRAGGSVKSSYEQYF; DNA: TGTGCCAGCAGCCCACAAAGGGCCGGCGGGAGTGTGAAGAGCTCCTACGAGCAGTACTTC
V: TRBV24-1; size: many; D: -; J: TRBJ2-1; CDR3: CATSGGSYNEQFF; DNA: TGTGCCACCAGTGGTGGTTCTTACAATGAGCAGTTCTTC
V: TRBV12-3/TRBV12-4; size: -; D: TRBD1; J: TRBJ2-7; CDR3: CASSFKGGLNEQYF; DNA: TGTGCCAGCAGTTTCAAAGGGGGCTTGAACGAGCAGTACTTC
V: TRBV7-8; size: many; D: TRBD1; J: TRBJ1-6; CDR3: CASSSLQGVGSPLHF; DNA: TGTGCCAGCAGCTCCCTACAGGGGGTGGGTTCACCCCTCCACTTT
V: TRBV29-1; size: many; D: TRBD1; J: TRBJ2-2; CDR3: CSVRTGVNTGELFF; DNA: TGCAGCGTCCGGACAGGGGTAAACACCGGGGAGCTGTTTTTT
V: TRBV20-1; size: many; D: -; J: TRBJ1-5; CDR3: CSARTTGSNQPQHF; DNA: TGCAGTGCTAGAACCACAGGGAGCAATCAGCCCCAGCATTTT
V: TRBV20-1; size: many; D: -; J: TRBJ2-5; CDR3: CSARGLQETQYF; DNA: TGCAGTGCTAGAGGTCTTCAAGAGACCCAGTACTTC
V: TRBV7-9; size: -; D: TRBD2; J: TRBJ2-5; CDR3: CANSKLAPLQETQYF; DNA: TGTGCCAACAGCAAACTAGCGCCCTTACAAGAGACCCAGTACTTC
V: TRBV2; size: many; D: TRBD2; J: TRBJ2-7; CDR3: CASTEGPVRTRFYEQYF; DNA: TGTGCCAGCACCGAGGGCCCGGTAAGGACTAGGTTCTACGAGCAGTACTTC
V: TRBV19; size: few; D: -; J: TRBJ2-7; CDR3: CASSFWGYEQYF; DNA: TGTGCCAGTAGCTTCTGGGGCTACGAGCAGTACTTC
V: TRBV6-1; size: many; D: -; J: TRBJ2-7; CDR3: CASSEFGTSPSYEQYF; DNA: TGTGCCAGCAGTGAATTCGGTACTTCTCCTTCCTACGAGCAGTACTTC
V: TRBV5-1; size: many; D: -; J: TRBJ2-4; CDR3: CASSLGQVPAIQYF; DNA: TGCGCCAGCAGCTTGGGACAGGTTCCAGCGATTCAGTACTTC
V: TRBV29-1; size: many; D: TRBD1; J: TRBJ1-2; CDR3: CSVVRGDRGTLWEGYTF; DNA: TGCAGCGTTGTAAGAGGTGACAGGGGTACCTTATGGGAAGGCTACACCTTC
V: TRBV7-2; size: many; D: TRBD2; J: TRBJ2-2; CDR3: CASSSPPGLAGVGELFF; DNA: TGTGCCAGCAGCTCACCACCGGGACTAGCGGGGGTCGGGGAGCTGTTTTTT
V: TRBV7-9; size: -; D: -; J: TRBJ1-1; CDR3: CASSLKTPEAFF; DNA: TGTGCCAGCAGCTTAAAAACCCCTGAAGCTTTCTTT
V: TRBV9; size: many; D: TRBD2; J: TRBJ2-5; CDR3: CASSGGTIETQYF; DNA: TGTGCCAGCAGCGGAGGGACTATTGAGACCCAGTACTTC
V: TRBV29-1; size: many; D: -; J: TRBJ2-3; CDR3: CSVGLRGTDTQYF; DNA: TGCAGCGTTGGGCTCCGCGGCACAGATACGCAGTATTTT
V: TRBV5-1; size: many; D: -; J: TRBJ2-1; CDR3: CASSLAGVGTHSYNEQFF; DNA: TGCGCCAGCAGCTTGGCTGGTGTTGGGACACACTCCTACAATGAGCAGTTCTTC
V: TRBV5-1; size: many; D: TRBD1; J: TRBJ2-6; CDR3: CASRQTGGASGANVLTF; DNA: TGCGCCAGCAGGCAGACAGGGGGCGCTTCTGGGGCCAACGTCCTGACTTTC
V: TRBV12-3/TRBV12-4; size: many; D: TRBD2; J: TRBJ2-5; CDR3: CASRTSGNQETQYF; DNA: TGTGCCAGCCGGACTAGCGGCAACCAAGAGACCCAGTACTTC
V: TRBV7-2; size: many; D: -; J: TRBJ2-3; CDR3: CASSYQGLGTDTQYF; DNA: TGTGCCAGCAGCTACCAGGGGTTGGGCACAGATACGCAGTATTTT
V: TRBV18; size: -; D: -; J: TRBJ1-5; CDR3: CASSPLSRDNQPQHF; DNA: TGTGCCAGCTCACCACTCAGTAGGGACAATCAGCCCCAGCATTTT